The 30 T cell receptor beta chains given below trace back to one sample, sequenced in a study of CD8 T cells in Susac syndrome. The RNA, 0.5 to 1 ug, was put through reverse transcription using random hexamers. TCRdb called the immunoSEQ multiplex PCR reads again in MiXCR, with one record for every CDR3 protein. Of roughly 140,000 distinct CDR3 sequences listed, roughly 96% are singletons. Material for sequencing was CD8+ T cells from PBMCs. The source of these receptors is a human donor with multiple sclerosis.

The V gene is TRBV12-3 or TRBV12-4, the J gene TRBJ1-2, with D perhaps matching TRBD1 (5 bases). Trimming stripped 4 bases from V and 8 bases from J, with 14 bases between. The CDR3 is 13 amino acids. The CDR3 nucleotides are TGTGCCAGCAGTTCTCGACAGCCAGGGGGCTACACCTTC. It yields the protein CASSSRQPGGYTF.

This clonotype occurred once. V is TRBV2 and J is TRBJ1-5; no clear D gene. In germline, CDR1 is SNHLY, CDR2 FYNNEI. V was cut by 5 bases and J by 4 bases, with 12 bases left in between. This CDR3 region has 14 residues. CDR3 sequence reads: CASSTRVGNQPQHF. DNA of the CDR3: TGTGCCAGCAGTACCAGAGTAGGGAATCAGCCCCAGCATTTT.

This rearrangement joins TRBV29-1 to TRBJ2-5, with 8 bases that match TRBD2. Trimming cost V 1 base and J 1 base; bases outside gene matches: 8. The CDR3 consists of 16 residues. In germline, CDR1 is SQVTM, CDR2 ANQGSEA. CDR3 DNA sequence: TGCAGCGTTGAAGGGCACATACTAGCGGTCCAAGAGACCCAGTACTTC. This codes for CSVEGHILAVQETQYF.

The V and J genes are TRBV27 and TRBJ1-2; D call uncertain. This CDR3 has 15 residues. The V end was cut by 4 bases, the J end by 3 bases, with 15 bases between. CDR1 and CDR2 (germline): MNHEY, SMNVEV (reference sequence). The CDR3 DNA follows: TGTGCCAGCAGTTCTCTTTACAGACGAGACTATGGCTACACCTTC. Translation gives CASSSLYRRDYGYTF.

In this sample, this clonotype turned up once. The V and J genes are TRBV12-3 or TRBV12-4 and TRBJ1-1; the D is unclear. This CDR3 contains 12 residues. Trimming removed 4 bases from V and 6 bases from J, with 9 bases in between. DNA of the CDR3: TGTGCCAGCAGTTGGGCTGGGGCTGAAGCTTTCTTT. Translating gives CASSWAGAEAFF.

The DNA for the CDR3 is TGTGCCAGCAGCCAAGATTCAGGGGCTCCCGAGCAGTACGTC. Residues: CASSQDSGAPEQYV. The chain joins TRBV3-1 to TRBJ2-7, with a tentative D call TRBD1 (6 bases). This CDR3 is built from 14 residues. Between the trimmed V and J ends, which lost 0 bases and 6 bases, there was a span of 12 bases. In germline, CDR1 is LGHDT, CDR2 YNNKEL (reference sequence).

The rearrangement joins TRBV5-6 to TRBJ2-3; D is possibly TRBD1 (5 bases). The V gene lost 4 bases and the J gene lost 3 bases, with 12 bases spanning the gap. The CDR3 contains 14 residues. CDR1 is SGHDT and CDR2 is YYEEEE in the germline V gene. DNA of the CDR3: TGTGCCAGCAGCAAGCAAACAGGTACAGATACGCAGTATTTT. It encodes CASSKQTGTDTQYF. The variable domain in full, with the rest retrieved from reference TRBV5-6 and TRBJ2-3, is DAGVTQSPTHLIKTRGQQVTLRCSPKSGHDTVSWYQQALGQGPQFIFQYYEEEERQRGNFPDRFSGHQFPNYSSELNVNALLLGDSALYLCASSKQTGTDTQYFGPGTRLTVL.

The rearrangement uses TRBV6-6 and TRBJ2-2; possibly TRBD1 for D (6 bases). The germline CDR1 and CDR2 sequences are MNHNY and SVGAGI (reference sequence). Deletions cut 6 bases from V and 7 bases from J, with 18 bases between. CDR3 size: 15 residues. CDR3 sequence: CASSLNPGADGELFF. CDR3 coding DNA: TGTGCCAGCAGCCTAAACCCAGGGGCCGACGGGGAGCTGTTTTTT.

The chain links TRBV6-1 to TRBJ2-7; D gene unclear. Trimming cost V 2 bases and J 3 bases, with 8 bases left between them. Looked up from germline, CDR1 is MNHNS and CDR2 is SASEGT. The CDR3 is made up of 13 amino acids. The DNA of the CDR3 is TGTGCCAGCAGTGAACTGCTCGACTACGAGCAGTACTTC. It codes for CASSELLDYEQYF.

The chain joins TRBV6-5 to TRBJ2-7; TRBD1 might be the D (6 bases). CDR1 MNHEY and CDR2 SVGAGI come from the germline V gene. The length of the CDR3 is 16 residues. V lost 2 bases and J 2 bases, leaving 16 bases between the germline ends. CDR3 in amino acids: CASSYNGPRGAYEQYF. The CDR3 DNA reads as TGTGCCAGCAGTTACAATGGACCCAGGGGCGCCTACGAGCAGTACTTC.

The V and J genes are TRBV30 and TRBJ1-2; perhaps TRBD1 as D (5 bases). The CDR3 spans 13 residues. The germline CDR1 and CDR2 sequences are GTSNPN and SVGIG (reference sequence). V was trimmed by 0 bases and J by 8 bases, leaving 13 bases between them. Here the CDR3 reads CAWSVGTGRGYTF. As DNA, the CDR3 is TGTGCCTGGAGTGTAGGTACAGGCAGAGGCTACACCTTC.

The chain is built from TRBV29-1 and TRBJ2-5, with D unresolved. CDR1 and CDR2 (germline): SQVTM, ANQGSEA. The CDR3 runs to 12 residues. V was cut by 5 bases and J by 5 bases, with 12 bases left in between. The CDR3 is CSVPDTPETQYF. The CDR3, as DNA: TGCAGCGTTCCTGACACTCCCGAGACCCAGTACTTC.

The rearrangement uses TRBV7-8 and TRBJ2-1; TRBD2 matches at 9 bases. Trimming took 0 bases from V and 0 from J; bases not matched to a gene: 9. Germline V gene lookup returns CDR1 SGHVS and CDR2 FQNEAQ. The CDR3 is made up of 19 amino acids. The CDR3 DNA follows: TGTGCCAGCAGCTTAGCTATCTCCAGCGGGGGGCTCTCCTACAATGAGCAGTTCTTC. This translates into CASSLAISSGGLSYNEQFF.

The chain has TRBV27 and TRBJ2-3; D is unclear. This CDR3 has 13 residues. V was trimmed by 4 bases and J by 3 bases, leaving 8 bases between them. Germline CDR1 reads MNHEY; CDR2 reads SMNVEV (reference sequence). CDR3 sequence reads: CASSSTNTDTQYF. CDR3 nucleotide sequence: TGTGCCAGCAGTTCAACGAATACAGATACGCAGTATTTT.

The V and J genes are TRBV27 and TRBJ1-5; a possible D gene is TRBD1 (6 bases). CDR1 is MNHEY and CDR2 is SMNVEV in the germline V gene (reference sequence). Trimming removed 6 bases at V and 2 bases at J, with 11 bases between. The CDR3 has 14 amino acids. DNA for the CDR3: TGTGCCAGCAGCACAAGACAGGGCAATCAGCCCCAGCATTTT. Encoded protein: CASSTRQGNQPQHF.

The chain combines TRBV9 with TRBJ1-1; possible D gene TRBD1, 6 bases. CDR3 length: 13 amino acids. Germline V gene data show CDR1 as SGDLS and CDR2 as YYNGEE. V dropped 3 bases and J dropped 1 base, with 7 bases sitting between them. The CDR3 DNA reads TGTGCCAGCAGCGCGGGACAGAACACTGAAGCTTTCTTT. Encoded protein: CASSAGQNTEAFF. The whole variable domain, remainder taken from reference TRBV9 and TRBJ1-1, is DSGVTQTPKHLITATGQRVTLRCSPRSGDLSVYWYQQSLDQGLQFLIQYYNGEERAKGNILERFSAQQFPDLHSELNLSSLELGDSALYFCASSAGQNTEAFFGQGTRLTVV.

The CDR3 sequence: CASNKQGPNSYNEQFF. The DNA of the CDR3 is TGTGCCAGCAACAAACAGGGGCCCAACTCCTACAATGAGCAGTTCTTC. V gene TRBV6-1 combines with J gene TRBJ2-1, with TRBD1 matching over 7 bases. Germline V CDR1 and CDR2: MNHNS, SASEGT. The CDR3 runs to 16 residues. The J segment lost 0 bases and the V segment lost 7 bases, leaving 9 bases of the junction unmatched.

The gene calls are TRBV6-5 and TRBJ2-1; 7 bases align to TRBD2. This CDR3 spans 15 amino acids. Per germline, CDR1 MNHEY and CDR2 SVGAGI. Trimming at V came to 1 base and at J to 7 bases, leaving 7 bases not matched to a gene. The CDR3 bases are TGTGCCAGCAGTTACTTTAGCGGGCTAGCAAATGAGCAGTTCTTC. It yields the protein CASSYFSGLANEQFF.

V usage is TRBV2 and J usage is TRBJ2-7; tentatively, D is TRBD2 (5 bases). Germline lookup yields CDR1 SNHLY and CDR2 FYNNEI. V was pared by 5 bases and J by 0 bases, with 11 bases between. The CDR3 length is 14 residues. The CDR3 sequence: CASSLEGPSYEQYF. In DNA, the CDR3 is TGTGCCAGCAGTCTAGAGGGCCCCTCCTACGAGCAGTACTTC.

This chain connects TRBV29-1 to TRBJ2-1; 12 nucleotides agree with TRBD2. V lost 7 bases, J lost 10 bases, and 11 bases stayed unmatched. This CDR3 has 14 amino acids. CDR1 and CDR2 (germline): SQVTM, ANQGSEA. CDR3 protein: CSATDSGTSGEQFF. The DNA for the CDR3 is TGCAGCGCTACCGATTCCGGGACTAGCGGGGAGCAGTTCTTC.

This chain joins TRBV30 and TRBJ2-2; D ambiguous. V was trimmed by 3 bases and J by 9 bases, leaving 11 bases between them. The V gene's germline CDR1 is GTSNPN and CDR2 SVGIG (reference sequence). CDR3 length equals 12 residues. This CDR3 is CAWSDSFRELFF. The CDR3 DNA is TGTGCCTGGAGCGACTCTTTTCGGGAGCTGTTTTTT.

This rearrangement joins TRBV20-1 to TRBJ1-1; D not certain. This CDR3 has 12 amino acids. CDR1 is DFQATT and CDR2 is SNEGSKA in the germline V gene (reference sequence). The ends were cut back, 6 bases at V and 0 bases at J, with 8 bases in the middle. The CDR3 DNA is TGCAGTGCCCCGACCGTGAACACTGAAGCTTTCTTT. Its translation is CSAPTVNTEAFF.

CDR3 amino acids: CASSTSAGGVPFF. CDR3 sequence (DNA): TGTGCCAGCAGCACCTCCGCGGGTGGGGTTCCGTTCTTC. The chain carries TRBV9 and TRBJ2-1, with a weak D call TRBD2 (5 bases). This CDR3 is 13 amino acids long. V was pared by 4 bases and J by 15 bases, with 20 bases between. The germline V gene encodes CDR1 SGDLS and CDR2 YYNGEE.

The genes are TRBV20-1 and TRBJ2-1; D is unresolved. This CDR3 region has 12 residues. Trimming stripped 1 base from V and 5 bases from J, with 6 bases between. Per the germline V gene, CDR1 is DFQATT and CDR2 is SNEGSKA (reference sequence). DNA of the CDR3: TGCAGTGCTAGAGCCCGAAACAATGAGCAGTTCTTC. It specifies CSARARNNEQFF.

CDR3 amino acids: CSAKGRADWEFGYTF. The CDR3 nucleotides read TGCAGTGCTAAGGGAAGGGCAGATTGGGAATTTGGCTACACCTTC. The chain uses TRBV20-1 and TRBJ1-2, with D uncertain. The CDR3 is made up of 15 amino acids. CDR1 is DFQATT, CDR2 SNEGSKA, per germline (reference sequence). V gave up 4 bases and J gave up 7 bases, with 22 bases separating them.

This clonotype was picked up one time. This chain connects TRBV25-1 to TRBJ1-2; no reliable D call. The ends were cut back, 2 bases at V and 8 bases at J, with 15 bases in the middle. The CDR3 contains 14 residues. From germline, CDR1 is MGHDK and CDR2 SYGVNS. DNA for the CDR3: TGTGCCAGCAGTGAACAACCGGGGAAGGACGGCTACACCTTC. Protein product: CASSEQPGKDGYTF.

J is TRBJ2-5 and V is TRBV14; no clear D. V was cut by 1 base and J by 4 bases, with 10 bases left in between. This CDR3 is 14 amino acids long. CDR1 and CDR2 (germline): SGHDN, FVKESK. The CDR3 sequence: CASSQAAVGETQYF. The DNA for the CDR3 is TGTGCCAGCAGCCAAGCGGCGGTAGGAGAGACCCAGTACTTC. Full variable domain (outside the CDR3, taken from reference TRBV14 and TRBJ2-5): EAGVTQFPSHSVIEKGQTVTLRCDPISGHDNLYWYRRVMGKEIKFLLHFVKESKQDESGMPNNRFLAERTGGTYSTLKVQPAELEDSGVYFCASSQAAVGETQYFGPGTRLLVL.

The V call is TRBV30, the J call TRBJ1-2; no clear D. The CDR3 length is 15 residues. Germline-derived CDR1 and CDR2 are GTSNPN and SVGIG (reference sequence). With 0 bases removed from V and 6 bases from J, the gap between germline ends came to 17 bases. DNA of the CDR3: TGTGCCTGGAGTGTAGGGAACAGACGCGCCGATGGCTACACCTTC. Protein product: CAWSVGNRRADGYTF.

The J gene is TRBJ2-5, the V gene TRBV12-3 or TRBV12-4; D ambiguous. V was pared by 7 bases and J by 4 bases, with 10 bases between. The CDR3 sequence is 12 residues long. The CDR3 spells CASTLVGETQYF. The CDR3 DNA is TGTGCCAGCACCCTCGTGGGAGAGACCCAGTACTTC.

The rearrangement uses TRBV7-3 and TRBJ2-1; TRBD1 aligns across 9 bases. There are 14 residues in the CDR3. CDR1 is SGHTA, CDR2 FQGTGA, per germline. V was pared by 6 bases and J by 6 bases, with 6 bases of the junction left unmatched. CDR3 DNA: TGTGCCAGCAGGCCCGGGACAGGGATCAATGAGCAGTTCTTC. It yields the protein CASRPGTGINEQFF.